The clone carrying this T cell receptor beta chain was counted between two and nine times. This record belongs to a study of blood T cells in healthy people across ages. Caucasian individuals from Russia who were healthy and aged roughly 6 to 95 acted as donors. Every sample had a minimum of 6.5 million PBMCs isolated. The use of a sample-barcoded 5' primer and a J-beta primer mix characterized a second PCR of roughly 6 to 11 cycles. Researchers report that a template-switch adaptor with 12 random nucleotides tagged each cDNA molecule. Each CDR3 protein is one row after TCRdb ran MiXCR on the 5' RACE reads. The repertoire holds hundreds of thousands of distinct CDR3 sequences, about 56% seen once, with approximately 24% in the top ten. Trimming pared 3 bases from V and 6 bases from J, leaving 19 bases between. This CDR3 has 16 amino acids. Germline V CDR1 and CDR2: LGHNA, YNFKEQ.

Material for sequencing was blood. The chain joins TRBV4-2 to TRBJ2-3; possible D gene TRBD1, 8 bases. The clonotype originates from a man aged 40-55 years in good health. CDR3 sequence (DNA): TGTGCCAGCAGCCAGGGAGGGCGACAGGGGCCGGATACGCAGTATTTT. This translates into CASSQGGRQGPDTQYF.